This T cell receptor (beta chain) derives from a study of blood T cell repertoires in COVID-19. As originally analysed: Amplification from reference gene primers served as the basis for estimated nucleated cell counts. Clones were read by immunoSEQ multiplex PCR, and TCRdb kept only the in-frame ones, dropping some. That table is the source of V, J and clone size, and D and trimming were worked out from the DNA. The table lists roughly 42,000 clones, 87% of them singletons, with 3.5% to 5.5% in the top ten. CDR3 length equals 13 residues. The V and J ends lost 0 bases and 5 bases respectively, with 5 bases between them. Looked up from germline, CDR1 is MGHRA and CDR2 is YSYEKL.

The TCR originated in a man aged 55 to 70 with acute or convalescent COVID-19. The sample consisted of peripheral blood. V gene TRBV4-1 combines with J gene TRBJ1-5; D gene ambiguous. In DNA, the CDR3 is TGCGCCAGCAGCCAAGAGGCCGATCAGCCCCAGCATTTT. This translates into CASSQEADQPQHF.